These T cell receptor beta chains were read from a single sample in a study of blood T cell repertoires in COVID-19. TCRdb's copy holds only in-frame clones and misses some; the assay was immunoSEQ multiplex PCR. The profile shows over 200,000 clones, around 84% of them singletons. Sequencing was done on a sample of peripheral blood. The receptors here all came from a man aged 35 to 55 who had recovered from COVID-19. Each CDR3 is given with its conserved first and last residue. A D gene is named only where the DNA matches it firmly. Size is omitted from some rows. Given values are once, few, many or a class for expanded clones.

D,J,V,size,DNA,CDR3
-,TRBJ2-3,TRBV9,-,TGTGCCAGCAGCGTACTCCAGACAGATACGCAGTATTTT,CASSVLQTDTQYF
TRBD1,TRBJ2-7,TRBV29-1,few,TGCAGCGTCCAAGGGGGACAGGGCTACGACGAGCAGTACTTC,CSVQGGQGYDEQYF
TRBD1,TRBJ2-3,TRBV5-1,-,TGCGCCAGCAGCCGAGGGACAGGGGGCACAGATACGCAGTATTTT,CASSRGTGGTDTQYF
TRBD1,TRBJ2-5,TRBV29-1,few,TGCAGCGTGGCCGGGGACAGGTTGAGGGAGACCCAGTACTTC,CSVAGDRLRETQYF
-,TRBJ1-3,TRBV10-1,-,TGCGCCACCTTAAGGAGGGGAGGCCCGGACACCATATATTTT,CATLRRGGPDTIYF
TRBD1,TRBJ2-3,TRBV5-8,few,TGTGCCAGCAGCTGGGACAGGGGGTCAGATACGCAGTATTTT,CASSWDRGSDTQYF
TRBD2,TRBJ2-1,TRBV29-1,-,TGCAGCGTTGATGCCGGGGGGGCCAATGAGCAGTTCTTC,CSVDAGGANEQFF
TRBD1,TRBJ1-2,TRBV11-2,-,TGTGCCAGCAGCGGTCCAGGGGGCAGGGGCTACACCTTC,CASSGPGGRGYTF
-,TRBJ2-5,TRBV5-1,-,TGCGCCAGCAGCTTGGTACAATCCCAAGAGACCCAGTACTTC,CASSLVQSQETQYF
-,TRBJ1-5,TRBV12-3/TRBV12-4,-,TGTGCCAGCACCCTAGGGGGATATCAGCCCCAGCATTTT,CASTLGGYQPQHF
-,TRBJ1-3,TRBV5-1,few,TGCGCCAGCAGCCCAGACAGGAATGGAAACACCATATATTTT,CASSPDRNGNTIYF
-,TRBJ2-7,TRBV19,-,TGTGCCAGTAGTATCGGGACTCGGTCCTACGAGCAGTACTTC,CASSIGTRSYEQYF
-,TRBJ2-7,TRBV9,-,TGTGCCAGCAGCCCCCATTTCAGCAGGGCCGACGAGCAGTACTTC,CASSPHFSRADEQYF
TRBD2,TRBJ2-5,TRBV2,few,TGTGCCAGCAGTGCCCTGGGAGGGATAGAGACCCAGTACTTC,CASSALGGIETQYF
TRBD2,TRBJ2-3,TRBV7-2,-,TGTGCCAGCAGCTTATATGGGACTATCTCCACAGATACGCAGTATTTT,CASSLYGTISTDTQYF
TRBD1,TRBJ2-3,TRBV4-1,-,TGCGCCAGCAGCCCGGACAGGGGGGCCACAGATACGCAGTATTTT,CASSPDRGATDTQYF
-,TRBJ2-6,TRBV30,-,TGTGCCTGCACAACAGGAGCCAGCTCTGGGGCCAACGTCCTGACTTTC,CACTTGASSGANVLTF
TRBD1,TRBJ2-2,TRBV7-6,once,TGTGCCAGCAGCTTAGTGGGAGCGACAGGGTATAACGGCGGGGAGCTGTTTTTT,CASSLVGATGYNGGELFF
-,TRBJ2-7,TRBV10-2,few,TGCGCCAGCTCCTCGGGATTGGACTACGAGCAGTACTTC,CASSSGLDYEQYF
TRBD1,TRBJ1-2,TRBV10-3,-,TGTGCCATCAGGACAGGGGATTTCTCTGCTGGCTACACCTTC,CAIRTGDFSAGYTF
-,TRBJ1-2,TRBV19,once,TGTGCCAGTAGTAACGGAGGGGCAGGGATCGACGGCTACACCTTC,CASSNGGAGIDGYTF
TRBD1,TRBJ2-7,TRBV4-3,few,TGCGCCAGCAGCCAAGATTGGCCAGGGGGATCCTACGAGCAGTACTTC,CASSQDWPGGSYEQYF
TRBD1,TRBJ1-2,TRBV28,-,TGTGCCAGCAGATACCGGGACAGGGATGGCTACACCTTC,CASRYRDRDGYTF
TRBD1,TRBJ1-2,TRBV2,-,TGTGCCAGCAGAGGACAGGACCTCTATGGCTACACCTTC,CASRGQDLYGYTF
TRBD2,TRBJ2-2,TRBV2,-,TGTGCCAGCACACTGCGGGGGGACACCGGGGAGCTGTTTTTT,CASTLRGDTGELFF
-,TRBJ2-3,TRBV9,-,TGTGCCAGCAGCGCGCTCGCGGGCACAGATACGCAGTATTTT,CASSALAGTDTQYF
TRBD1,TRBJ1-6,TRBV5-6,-,TGTGCCAGCAGCTTGACGCAGGGGGCAATTTATTACTCACCCCTCCACTTT,CASSLTQGAIYYSPLHF
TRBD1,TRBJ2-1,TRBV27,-,TGTGCCAGCAGCCTCGACAGGGGTTTTCATGAGCAGTTCTTC,CASSLDRGFHEQFF
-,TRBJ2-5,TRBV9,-,TGTGCCAGCAGCGTCGGAACTAGCAACGGGGAGACCCAGTACTTC,CASSVGTSNGETQYF
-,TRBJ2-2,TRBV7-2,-,TGTGCCAGCAGTCTCAGGTCGAACACCGGGGAGCTGTTTTTT,CASSLRSNTGELFF
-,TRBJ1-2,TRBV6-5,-,TGTGCCAGCAGACAAAGTGGGGGCCAGGCCTATGGCTACACCTTC,CASRQSGGQAYGYTF
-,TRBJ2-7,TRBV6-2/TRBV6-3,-,TGTGCCAGCAGTCAGACAGGTCCCTACGAGCAGTACTTC,CASSQTGPYEQYF
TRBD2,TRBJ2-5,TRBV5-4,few,TGTGCCAGCAGCCCGGGACTAGCGGGAGGGGAACAAGAGACCCAGTACTTC,CASSPGLAGGEQETQYF
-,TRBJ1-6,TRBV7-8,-,TGTGCCAGCACCCCAGGCGACGAGGGTTCACCCCTCCACTTT,CASTPGDEGSPLHF
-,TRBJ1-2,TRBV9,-,TGTGCCAGCAGCGCCAGGTTATACTATGGCTACACCTTC,CASSARLYYGYTF
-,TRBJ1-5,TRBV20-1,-,TGCAGTGCTAGTGGGAGGAATCAGCCCCAGCATTTT,CSASGRNQPQHF
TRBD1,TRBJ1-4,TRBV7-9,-,TGTGCCAGCAGCACCCACAGGGGTCGCGAAAAACTGTTTTTT,CASSTHRGREKLFF
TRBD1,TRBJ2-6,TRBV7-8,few,TGTGCCAGCAGGCCGGGACAGGGGGCGTTAGGGGCCAACGTCCTGACTTTC,CASRPGQGALGANVLTF
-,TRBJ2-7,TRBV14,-,TGTGCCAGCAGCCAAGTTGGTAGCGGCAGGTCCTACTTC,CASSQVGSGRSYF
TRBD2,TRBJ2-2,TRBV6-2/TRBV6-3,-,TGTGCCAGCAGTTTTGGGACTAAAAACCACTTTGATACCGGGGAGCTGTTTTTT,CASSFGTKNHFDTGELFF
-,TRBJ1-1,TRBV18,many,TGTGCCAGCTCACTACGGACAGCCGGAGTAGTGAACACTGAAGCTTTCTTT,CASSLRTAGVVNTEAFF
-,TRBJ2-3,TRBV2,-,TGTGCCAGCAAGAAAGTAGGCACAGATACGCAGTATTTT,CASKKVGTDTQYF
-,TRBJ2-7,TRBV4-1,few,TGCGCCAGCAGCCGAGTGGGCAGGTTGTCCTACGAGCAGTACTTC,CASSRVGRLSYEQYF
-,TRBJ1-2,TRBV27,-,TGTGCCAGCAGTGCCCTAGGGGCACCGAACTATGGCTACACCTTC,CASSALGAPNYGYTF